This TCR delta chain was captured by sequencing in a study of gamma-delta T cells after stem cell transplantation. TCRdb redid clone calling on the RT-PCR reads using CATT. The sample lists 2,800 or so delta-chain clones, roughly 3% occurring once. Germline values: CDR1 GEAIGNYY, CDR2 EKD. The trim removed 0 bases at V and 0 bases at J, leaving 24 bases unmatched. The CDR3 has 22 amino acids. This sequence originates from a human donor. It is not recorded whose cells these are; they may come from a transplant donor. The sequencing input was gamma-delta T cells. This chain connects TRDV2 to TRDJ1, with 7 bases that match TRDD3. The DNA for the CDR3 is TGTGCCTGTGACACCGTGGCTGCTAAAGCCCTTACTGGTGGATACGACACCGATAAACTCATCTTT. Its translation: CACDTVAAKALTGGYDTDKLIF.